This T cell receptor beta chain was obtained from a study of beta chain features in type 1 diabetes. Findings of the study overall: Among patients with Type 1 diabetes, TCRB CDR3s were moderately but significantly shorter in every one of the four CD4+ subsets.

Sequenced material consisted of expressed TCRB transcripts (all of the isolated RNA was reverse transcribed). Naive, central memory and regulatory T cell samples came to a mean of roughly 4 million reads. Measured with immunoSEQ multiplex PCR; TCRdb has only the in-frame clones, and not every one. The sample lists about 710,000 clones, roughly an eighth occurring once. About this clone: Its antigen remains unknown.

The TCR originated in a man younger than 30 with type 1 diabetes. Specimen: naive CD4+ T cells from blood.

CDR3 region: CASSEGNIKNIQYF. The CDR3 DNA reads as TGTGCCAGCAGTGAAGGGAACATCAAAAACATTCAGTACTTC. The chain recombines TRBV6-1 with TRBJ2-4; D gene uncertain. The CDR3 covers 14 residues. V lost 1 base and J lost 3, with 7 bases in between. The germline V gene encodes CDR1 MNHNS and CDR2 SASEGT.